The T cell receptor beta chain described here comes from a study of T cells after yellow fever vaccination. Each CDR3 protein is one row after TCRdb ran MiXCR on the 5' RACE reads. The table includes approximately 610,000 distinct CDR3 sequences, about a sixth detected once. This clonotype was picked up a small number of times. Germline V gene data show CDR1 as SGHRS and CDR2 as YFSETQ. J lost 3 bases, V lost 4 bases, and 17 bases had no gene match. The CDR3 contains 19 residues. This specimen consisted of PBMCs, obtained 5 to 6 days after the first yellow fever vaccination. V is TRBV5-1 and J is TRBJ2-3; TRBD1 agrees at 10 bases. The clonotype originates from a man in his late teens or twenties who received the YFV17D yellow fever vaccine. The CDR3 DNA reads TGCGCCAGCAGCCTTGGGACGGGGACAGGGGAGAGTGGGACAGATACGCAGTATTTT. Translated, it gives CASSLGTGTGESGTDTQYF.